The 21 T cell receptor beta chains presented below share a single source sample, sequenced in a study of blood T cell repertoires in COVID-19. TCRdb keeps only in-frame clones here, not all; method: immunoSEQ multiplex PCR. The data show roughly 260,000 clones, about 87% seen once. The specimen was peripheral blood. These receptors were obtained from a man aged 60 to 75 who had recovered from COVID-19.

The chain is built from TRBV7-2 and TRBJ1-5; D unresolved. Germline V gene lookup returns CDR1 SGHTA and CDR2 FQGNSA. The CDR3 has 14 residues. V was clipped by 2 bases and J by 2 bases, with 7 bases between them. The CDR3: CASSLISGNQPQHF. The CDR3 region has the DNA TGTGCCAGCAGCTTAATTTCTGGCAATCAGCCCCAGCATTTT.

This clone occurred once. The gene calls are TRBV19 and TRBJ2-7, with a weak D call TRBD1 (6 bases). This CDR3 contains 14 residues. From germline, CDR1 is LNHDA and CDR2 SQIVND (reference sequence). V lost 5 bases and J lost 6, with 17 bases in between. The CDR3 DNA is TGTGCCAGTAGTTCGACAGGCCGTGGTTCCGAGCAGTACTTC. Its translation: CASSSTGRGSEQYF.

V is TRBV19 and J is TRBJ1-4; 10 bases align to TRBD1. Germline V CDR1 and CDR2: LNHDA, SQIVND (reference sequence). The V segment lost 4 bases and the J segment 7 bases; nucleotides outside the gene matches: 6. CDR3 length: 15 residues. In nucleotides, the CDR3 is TGTGCCAGTAGTAGCTCCGGGACAGGGGCTGAAAAACTGTTTTTT. As protein: CASSSSGTGAEKLFF.

The rearrangement uses TRBV30 and TRBJ2-2; 8 positions agree with TRBD1. Trimming took 8 bases from V and 4 from J; bases not matched to a gene: 3. The CDR3 is 12 residues long. Germline-derived CDR1 and CDR2 are GTSNPN and SVGIG (reference sequence). The CDR3 region has the DNA TGTGCCGGGGACAGGATCACCGGGGAGCTGTTTTTT. This codes for CAGDRITGELFF.

This rearrangement joins TRBV7-6 to TRBJ2-4; 9 nucleotides match TRBD1. The V segment lost 2 bases and the J segment 3 bases; nucleotides outside the gene matches: 20. This CDR3 comprises 21 residues. The germline V gene has CDR1 SGHVS and CDR2 FNYEAQ. The CDR3 here is CASSLIGRGQGSGFSKNIQYF. The DNA of the CDR3 is TGTGCCAGCAGCTTAATTGGCCGAGGACAGGGGTCGGGGTTCAGCAAAAACATTCAGTACTTC.

The CDR3 sequence is CASSPRLAGLTDTQYF. The CDR3 DNA is TGTGCCAGCAGCCCGCGACTAGCGGGGTTGACAGATACGCAGTATTTT. The chain couples TRBV4-2 to TRBJ2-3, with TRBD2 matching over 11 bases. The CDR3 loop spans 16 amino acids. Trimming removed 4 bases from V and 3 bases from J; junction bases left unmatched: 6. The germline V gene encodes CDR1 LGHNA and CDR2 YNFKEQ.

The V gene is TRBV23-1, the J gene TRBJ2-7; D is uncertain. TRBV23-1 has ORF status, its function being uncertain. The CDR3 is made up of 16 amino acids. Trimming left V 0 bases short and J 1 base short, with 13 bases between. The CDR3 DNA sequence: TGCGCCAGCAGTCAATCTTCGATTAGACTTTCCTACGAGCAGTACTTC. Translated: CASSQSSIRLSYEQYF.

This sequence joins TRBV5-1 and TRBJ1-3, with TRBD1 identical over 10 bases. The junction had 9 bases not matched to a gene; V was cut back by 0 bases and J by 3 bases. The CDR3 is made up of 18 amino acids. Germline assignment: CDR1 SGHRS and CDR2 YFSETQ. This CDR3 is CASSLVPRTGGVGNTIYF. The CDR3 nucleotides read TGCGCCAGCAGCTTGGTGCCTCGGACAGGGGGAGTTGGAAACACCATATATTTT.

The CDR3 DNA is TGTGCCAGCAGCAAAGCGCTAAGGGGGGGGTACCAAGAGACCCAGTACTTC. It specifies CASSKALRGGYQETQYF. The chain combines TRBV21-1 with TRBJ2-5; the table's D call of TRBD2 was not tested on the DNA. TRBV21-1 is reported as a pseudogene. This CDR3 spans 17 amino acids.

This clone was observed once. This chain joins TRBV30 and TRBJ2-3; TRBD1 matches 12 bases. CDR3 length: 17 amino acids. CDR1 GTSNPN and CDR2 SVGIG come from the germline V gene (reference sequence). Trimming removed 4 bases from V and 4 bases from J; junction bases left unmatched: 12. The CDR3 DNA follows: TGTGCCTGGACCCGGGGGTGGGACAGGGGGCTGGCAGATACGCAGTATTTT. Encoded protein: CAWTRGWDRGLADTQYF.

This clone has just a few counts. The chain has TRBV6-1 and TRBJ1-5; a possible D gene is TRBD1 (6 bases). Trimming took 2 bases from V and 3 from J, leaving 11 bases between them. CDR3 length: 15 amino acids. CDR1 MNHNS and CDR2 SASEGT come from the germline V gene. The CDR3: CASSEMGAYNQPQHF. As DNA, the CDR3 is TGTGCCAGCAGTGAAATGGGGGCTTACAATCAGCCCCAGCATTTT.

About this clone: Given a much more abundant clone one base away, this may be a read error. The chain has TRBV5-1 and TRBJ2-2; 7 nucleotides match TRBD1. The V gene end was trimmed by 1 base and the J gene end by 0 bases; junction bases not matched to a gene: 3. This CDR3 comprises 16 residues. CDR1 is SGHRS, CDR2 YFSETQ, per germline. The CDR3 bases are TGCGCCAGCAGCTTGACCGGGACAGCGAACACCGGGGAGCTGTTTTTT. It is translated as CASSLTGTANTGELFF.

The V call is TRBV6-5, the J call TRBJ2-7; 7 positions agree with TRBD1. The CDR3 extends over 13 amino acids. Germline-derived CDR1 and CDR2 are MNHEY and SVGAGI. The V and J ends lost 6 bases and 4 bases, in that order; junction bases with no gene match: 6. The CDR3 coding sequence is TGTGCCAGCAGCCCAGGGGGAAGGTACGAGCAGTACTTC. Translated, it gives CASSPGGRYEQYF.

This clone has a single count. The gene calls are TRBV6-1 and TRBJ1-1; D unclear. Per germline, CDR1 MNHNS and CDR2 SASEGT. The CDR3 is made up of 16 amino acids. V dropped 0 bases and J dropped 3 bases, with 14 bases sitting between them. The CDR3 spells CASSEASTVRHTEAFF. As DNA, the CDR3 is TGTGCCAGCAGTGAAGCGTCCACAGTTCGGCACACTGAAGCTTTCTTT.

The rearrangement joins TRBV5-1 to TRBJ2-1, with TRBD1 matching over 10 bases. With 3 bases clipped from V and 5 bases from J, the junction kept 8 bases outside the gene matches. This CDR3 region has 16 residues. Germline loops: CDR1 SGHRS, CDR2 YFSETQ. The CDR3 DNA reads TGCGCCAGCAGCTCAATCGACAGGGGGCTGAACAATGAGCAGTTCTTC. This gives the protein CASSSIDRGLNNEQFF.

The chain is built from TRBV12-5 and TRBJ2-2; no clear D gene. V dropped 2 bases and J dropped 0 bases, with 7 bases sitting between them. The CDR3 is made up of 15 amino acids. The germline V gene encodes CDR1 LGHNT and CDR2 FRNRAP. This chain's CDR3 is CASGLTPANTGELFF. CDR3 coding DNA: TGTGCTAGTGGTTTGACACCAGCGAACACCGGGGAGCTGTTTTTT.

This clone was detected a few times. The chain has TRBV4-1 and TRBJ1-2; D remains ambiguous. The V and J ends lost 1 base and 1 base respectively, with 16 bases between them. Per germline, CDR1 MGHRA and CDR2 YSYEKL. The length of the CDR3 is 17 residues. The CDR3, as DNA: TGCGCCAGCAGCCAAGTAGTTCGGAGCTCCTTTAACTATGGCTACACCTTC. Protein: CASSQVVRSSFNYGYTF.

CDR3 in amino acids: CASSSDQALGSGNTIYF. The CDR3 region has the DNA TGTGCCAGCTCATCAGACCAGGCCTTAGGCTCTGGAAACACCATATATTTT. V is TRBV18 and J is TRBJ1-3, with D unclear. V gave up 5 bases and J gave up 0 bases, with 17 bases separating them. This CDR3 has 17 amino acids. The germline V gene has CDR1 KGHSH and CDR2 LQKENI. Together with reference TRBV18 and TRBJ1-3, the CDR3 gives the full variable domain: NAGVMQNPRHLVRRRGQEARLRCSPMKGHSHVYWYRQLPEEGLKFMVYLQKENIIDESGMPKERFSAEFPKEGPSILRIQQVVRGDSAAYFCASSSDQALGSGNTIYFGEGSWLTVV.

This clone was seen more than once but under ten times. The chain uses TRBV27 and TRBJ2-7, with 11 bases matching TRBD1. CDR3 length equals 14 residues. The V segment lost 5 bases and the J segment 2 bases; nucleotides outside the gene matches: 2. Germline V gives CDR1 MNHEY, CDR2 SMNVEV (reference sequence). The DNA for the CDR3 is TGTGCCAGCAGTCCGGACAGGGGGCCCTACGAGCAGTACTTC. Amino acids: CASSPDRGPYEQYF.

V gene TRBV5-6 combines with J gene TRBJ1-6, with D perhaps matching TRBD1 (6 bases). Germline V gene lookup returns CDR1 SGHDT and CDR2 YYEEEE. The CDR3 contains 15 residues. Trimming stripped 4 bases from V and 7 bases from J, with 15 bases between. As DNA, the CDR3 is TGTGCCAGCAGCCAGCCGAAAACAGGGAATTCACCCCTCCACTTT. It is translated as CASSQPKTGNSPLHF.

With regard to this clone: Other DNA sequences within the sample encode an identical CDR3. The chain recombines TRBV5-1 with TRBJ2-7; 7 nucleotides agree with TRBD2. The CDR3 consists of 14 residues. Per germline, CDR1 SGHRS and CDR2 YFSETQ. With V trimmed by 0 bases and J by 4 bases, 4 bases remained unmatched. CDR3 DNA: TGCGCCAGCAGCTTGGCTGCGGGAGCTTACGAGCAGTACTTC. This codes for CASSLAAGAYEQYF.